This T cell receptor beta chain emerged from a study of blood T cells in healthy people across ages (dated by TCRdb to the mid-2010s). Turning to the overall study: In model experiments, template switching captured roughly one uniquely barcoded TCR beta cDNA molecule for every two T cells. The donors were split into four age groups: young (average around 15 years), middle-aged (39), aged (roughly 65) and long-lived (over 80). For two donors (one aged 18 to 30 and one aged 80 or older), the study analyzed two additional independent replicas of 1 million unique cDNA reads from the same blood draw. Donors of different ages were randomly distributed across sequencing lanes to avoid experimental bias. Age-related changes in TCR beta repertoire diversity were measured in the study by deep sequencing normalized with unique cDNA molecular identifiers.

This clonotype was detected only once. This receptor's antigen is unknown. No qualities accompany the bases; no much larger clone lies one base away. A lone read is weak support. The CDR3 contains 14 residues, cysteine and phenylalanine counted. The retained sequence is limited to the CDR3, 42 bases, with the frame set at the first base. The V end gives up 9 bases and the J end 2 bases, leaving 5 bases in the junction not matched to a gene. Reading the germline V gene (reference sequence) gives CDR1 MNHEY and CDR2 SMNVEV. Donors were 39 systemically healthy Caucasian individuals from Russia aged roughly 6 to 100 years. Each donor gave ten milliliters of peripheral blood, collected into EDTA-treated Vacutainer tubes. PBMCs were isolated by Ficoll-Paque density-gradient centrifugation, with at least 6.5 million obtained per sample. Total RNA, at least 5.5 micrograms per sample, was extracted from PBMCs with Trizol reagent. For every donor, an aliquot of PBMCs went through flow cytometry to measure the percentages of naive CD45RAhigh/CD27high T cells.

Library preparation used 5' RACE. TCRdb shows the sequencer as Illumina HiSeq 2500. A second 7 to 11 cycle PCR used a sample-barcoded 5' primer and a J-beta primer mix. A unique molecular identifier was introduced onto each TCR beta cDNA molecule by a template-switch 5' adaptor carrying 12 random nucleotides. Each sample yielded at least 3 million CDR3-containing paired-end reads. First-strand cDNA synthesis was performed from all RNA using the Mint cDNA synthesis kit, with priming by a TRBC-specific oligonucleotide. Following uracil-DNA glycosylase treatment, all cDNA underwent a first 18-cycle PCR with the universal primers M1SS and BC2_uni_R. On the study's bioinformatics: Each sample was normalized by randomly selecting 1 million high-quality reads, each carrying a distinct molecular identifier. Instead of being binned into consensus sequences, reads that shared molecular identifiers were thrown out. MiTCR, set to a Q25 quality threshold and the strictest error-elimination algorithm, was used for CDR3 identification, clonotype clustering and error correction. A nonparametric unseen species model with Euler transformation was used to estimate lower-bound total TCR beta diversity. TCRdb applied fastp at Q25 and MiXCR to the public reads, then kept only in-frame beta chains. Rows are unified per CDR3 protein, each entry keeping the most common DNA and genes. TCRdb's processing, not the authors', yielded these V and J calls. The sample table records more than 550,000 distinct CDR3 sequences; 20% to 25% of these occur just once. Jointly, the top ten make up roughly 22% of the sample.

Summary of the overall study and its limitations: Compared with the aged group, the long-lived group had more naive CD4+ T cells, fewer expanded clones and increased TCR diversity, a pattern suggesting age selection. Conclusive comparison of naive and antigen-experienced compartments was prevented by the profiling of bulk unsorted PBMCs. There was a strong correlation between observed TCR beta diversity and the percentage of naive T cells measured by flow cytometry. Observed TCR beta diversity per million T cells fell roughly linearly with age, and a significant reduction was already apparent by age about 38. Donor CMV infection status was unknown, potentially confounding age-related changes in expanded clonotypes. Estimates of total diversity based on one million sequenced T cells were regarded as lower bounds and as underestimates.

The TCR originated in a man aged 65 to 85 in good health. The chain is made from TRBV27 and TRBJ2-3; 10 of the junction bases match TRBD2. Sequencing used blood. The nucleotide sequence is given as TGTGCCAGACCCCTAGCGGGAGACACAGATACGCAGTATTTT. Protein translation: CARPLAGDTDTQYF.